One sample yielded the 17 T cell receptor beta chains listed below, sequenced in a study of identical twins (dated by TCRdb to 2016 to 2018). Libraries were constructed by 5' RACE. Sequenced using an Illumina HiSeq 2000. TCRdb reanalyzed the raw reads on its own, using fastp at Q25 for trimming and MiXCR for clone calling, and kept in-frame beta chains. Rows matching on CDR3 protein sequence are summarized as one entry with the most common DNA and genes. This sample has approximately 230,000 distinct CDR3 sequences in its table, and 5.5% to 7.5% of those were observed once. The top ten hold roughly 15% of the sample. These sequences were also reported in another study, on T cells expressing NK-cell markers.

Sequenced: CD8+ T cells sorted from blood. The receptors derive from a woman under 30 in good health.

This clonotype occurred a few times. The chain is built from TRBV6-2 or TRBV6-3 and TRBJ2-1, with D tentatively TRBD2 (8 bases). Germline CDR1 and CDR2: MNHEY and SVGEGT. The V end was cut by 2 bases, the J end by 5 bases, with 16 bases between. This CDR3 region has 16 residues. The CDR3 loop is CASSYQPGGTDNEQFF. CDR3 nucleotide sequence: TGTGCCAGCAGTTACCAGCCGGGAGGGACAGACAATGAGCAGTTCTTC.

This clonotype was seen at least ten times. The rearrangement links TRBV5-1 to TRBJ2-1; 7 nucleotides align to TRBD2. The CDR3 is 11 amino acids. In germline, CDR1 is SGHRS, CDR2 YFSETQ. V dropped 6 bases and J dropped 13; count of bases not matched to a gene: 7. The CDR3 nucleotides are TGCGCCAGCACCTCGGGCGGGGGTCAGTTCTTC. It encodes CASTSGGGQFF.

The table lists this clonotype with a few counts. The chain employs TRBV12-3 or TRBV12-4 and TRBJ2-2; 11 bases fit TRBD2. The J segment lost 6 bases and the V segment lost 8 bases, leaving 11 bases of the junction unmatched. The CDR3 is 16 residues long. The CDR3 sequence: CASGIAGGGFAGELFF. CDR3 DNA: TGTGCCAGCGGGATAGCGGGAGGGGGCTTTGCCGGGGAGCTGTTTTTT.

This clonotype was picked up a small number of times. The rearrangement links TRBV12-3 or TRBV12-4 to TRBJ2-1; TRBD2 agrees at 7 bases. This CDR3 comprises 13 residues. Trimming at V came to 5 bases and at J to 6 bases, leaving 4 bases not matched to a gene. The CDR3 bases are TGTGCCAGCAGTGCGTCTAGCGGCAATGAGCAGTTCTTC. Amino acid sequence: CASSASSGNEQFF.

The chain links TRBV27 to TRBJ2-5, with D maybe TRBD2 (5 bases). The V end was cut by 3 bases, the J end by 5 bases, with 13 bases between. The CDR3 has 14 amino acids. Germline CDR1 is MNHEY and CDR2 is SMNVEV (reference sequence). CDR3 nucleotides: TGTGCCAGCAGTTTTCTAGCCCAATCCGAGACCCAGTACTTC. Amino acid sequence: CASSFLAQSETQYF.

A few counts support this clonotype. The chain uses TRBV6-1 and TRBJ2-7, with 7 bases that match TRBD2. Looked up from germline, CDR1 is MNHNS and CDR2 is SASEGT. V trimming: 6 bases; J trimming: 2 bases; junction bases outside the gene matches: 7. The CDR3 extends over 14 amino acids. The CDR3 DNA is TGTGCCAGCAGGGGGAGGGACCGCCCCTACGAGCAGTACTTC. Amino acids: CASRGRDRPYEQYF.

This chain joins TRBV5-1 and TRBJ1-2; D is unclear. Germline V gene lookup returns CDR1 SGHRS and CDR2 YFSETQ. V was shortened by 0 bases and J by 8 bases, with 8 bases between the two germline ends. The CDR3 has 12 amino acids. The DNA of the CDR3 is TGCGCCAGCAGCTTGGTGGGCGTGGGCTACACCTTC. This gives the protein CASSLVGVGYTF.

V is TRBV12-3 or TRBV12-4 and J is TRBJ2-1, with a possible D match to TRBD2 (6 bases). This CDR3 comprises 15 residues. Between the trimmed V and J ends, which lost 6 bases and 8 bases, there was a span of 20 bases. CDR3 region: CASRTLAAPLDEQFF. The DNA of the CDR3 is TGTGCCAGCAGAACCTTAGCGGCCCCGCTCGATGAGCAGTTCTTC.

The chain uses TRBV7-9 and TRBJ2-1; a weak D match, TRBD1 (5 bases). Germline loops: CDR1 SEHNR, CDR2 FQNEAQ (reference sequence). This CDR3 has 14 amino acids. V shed 1 base and J shed 4 bases, with 8 bases lying between them. The CDR3 nucleotides are TGTGCCAGCAGCTTAGTACAGGCATACAATGAGCAGTTCTTC. Its translation is CASSLVQAYNEQFF.

This clonotype has a handful of counts. The chain uses TRBV5-1 and TRBJ2-4; 11 bases fit TRBD2. CDR3 length equals 16 residues. The V and J ends lost 0 bases and 4 bases, in that order; junction bases with no gene match: 3. The germline V gene encodes CDR1 SGHRS and CDR2 YFSETQ. The DNA for the CDR3 is TGCGCCAGCAGCTTGGTCCGGACTAGCGGGAAAAACATTCAGTACTTC. Protein sequence: CASSLVRTSGKNIQYF.

This clonotype was counted many times. The J gene is TRBJ2-7, the V gene TRBV27; unclear D gene. This CDR3 spans 12 amino acids. Germline loops: CDR1 MNHEY, CDR2 SMNVEV (reference sequence). The ends were cut back, 6 bases at V and 4 bases at J, with 10 bases in the middle. CDR3 in DNA: TGTGCCAGCAGCTCCGGCGGATACGAGCAGTACTTC. Translation gives CASSSGGYEQYF.

There are a few counts of this clonotype. The CDR3 here is CASSSRTSASYEQYF. In DNA form, the CDR3 reads TGTGCCAGCAGTTCTCGGACTAGCGCTTCCTACGAGCAGTACTTC. V and J are TRBV12-3 or TRBV12-4 and TRBJ2-7; 9 bases are a match to TRBD2. With V trimmed by 4 bases and J by 1 base, 5 bases remained unmatched. This CDR3 comprises 15 residues.

The chain has TRBV27 and TRBJ2-7, with TRBD2 as a possible D gene (5 bases). The germline V gene encodes CDR1 MNHEY and CDR2 SMNVEV (reference sequence). This CDR3 is 14 amino acids long. Trimming took off 4 bases at V and 4 bases at J, with 14 bases between the two ends. This chain's CDR3 is CASSYGGLTYEQYF. The CDR3 bases are TGTGCCAGCAGTTACGGAGGACTGACTTACGAGCAGTACTTC.

There are many counts of this clonotype. This sequence joins TRBV7-9 and TRBJ2-1, with TRBD2 identical over 9 bases. V dropped 5 bases and J dropped 7; count of bases not matched to a gene: 12. The CDR3 runs to 16 residues. CDR1 is SEHNR, CDR2 FQNEAQ, per germline (reference sequence). The CDR3 region is CASSPRTSALWNEQFF. The CDR3 DNA sequence: TGTGCCAGCAGCCCCAGGACTAGCGCTCTGTGGAATGAGCAGTTCTTC.

The V gene is TRBV2, the J gene TRBJ2-7; 9 bases agree with TRBD2. With 10 bases clipped from V and 5 bases from J, the junction kept 15 bases outside the gene matches. The CDR3 is made up of 15 amino acids. Germline V gene sequence: CDR1 SNHLY, CDR2 FYNNEI. CDR3 DNA: TGTGCCACCGAACAACCGGGACTAGCAGGTCACGAGCAGTACTTC. This codes for CATEQPGLAGHEQYF.

This clonotype was found many times. The gene calls are TRBV13 and TRBJ1-1; D unresolved. This CDR3 region has 10 residues. V was cut by 6 bases and J by 7 bases, with 6 bases left in between. In germline, CDR1 is PRHDT, CDR2 FYEKMQ (reference sequence). The CDR3 DNA sequence: TGTGCCAGCAGTAACGGTGAAGCTTTCTTT. Protein: CASSNGEAFF.

This clonotype has ten or more counts. J is TRBJ1-2 and V is TRBV4-3; 7 bases line up with TRBD1. Unmatched junction bases numbered 18, after V lost 9 bases and J lost 2 bases. Germline CDR1 is LGHNA and CDR2 is YSLEER. The CDR3 loop spans 17 amino acids. The CDR3 protein is CASTLSWAGTVNYGYTF. The CDR3 DNA reads TGCGCCAGTACCCTCTCTTGGGCCGGGACAGTCAACTATGGCTACACCTTC.